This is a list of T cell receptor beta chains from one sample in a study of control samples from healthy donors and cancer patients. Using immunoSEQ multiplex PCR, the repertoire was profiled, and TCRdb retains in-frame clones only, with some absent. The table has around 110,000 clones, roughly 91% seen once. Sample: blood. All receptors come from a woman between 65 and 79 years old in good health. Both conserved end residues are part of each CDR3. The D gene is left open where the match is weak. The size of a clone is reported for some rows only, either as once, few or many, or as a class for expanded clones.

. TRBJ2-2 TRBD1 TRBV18 CASSPGQVHSGELFF TGTGCCAGCTCACCCGGACAGGTTCACAGCGGGGAGCTGTTTTTT
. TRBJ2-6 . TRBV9 CASSVSPGISGANVLTF TGTGCCAGCAGCGTAAGTCCAGGGATCTCTGGGGCCAACGTCCTGACTTTC
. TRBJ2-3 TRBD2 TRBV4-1 CASSQDRGTSHTDTQYF TGCGCCAGCAGCCAAGATCGGGGGACTAGTCACACAGATACGCAGTATTTT
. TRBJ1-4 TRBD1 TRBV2 CASTGTDSGNEKLFF TGTGCCAGCACCGGGACAGACTCGGGGAATGAAAAACTGTTTTTT
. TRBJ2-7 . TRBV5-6 CASSLRASYEQYF TGTGCCAGCAGCTTGAGGGCCAGCTACGAGCAGTACTTC
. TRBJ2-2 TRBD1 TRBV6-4 CASSPGGQGETGELFF TGTGCCAGCTCCCCCGGAGGACAGGGGGAAACCGGGGAGCTGTTTTTT
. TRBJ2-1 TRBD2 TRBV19 CASSRTSGAVGEQFF TGTGCCAGTAGTAGGACTAGCGGGGCTGTGGGGGAGCAGTTCTTC
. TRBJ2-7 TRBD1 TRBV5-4 CASSNRQGGPSYEQYF TGTGCCAGCAGCAATAGACAGGGGGGGCCCTCCTACGAGCAGTACTTC
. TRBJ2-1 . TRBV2 CASTTDHNEQFF TGTGCCAGCACCACAGACCACAATGAGCAGTTCTTC
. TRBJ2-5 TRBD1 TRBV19 CASKDRDIGTQYF TGTGCCAGTAAAGACAGGGACATTGGGACCCAGTACTTC
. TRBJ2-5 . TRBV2 CASSEDPTQYF TGTGCCAGCAGTGAGGACCCCACCCAGTACTTC
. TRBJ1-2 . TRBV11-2 CASSLQPGTANYGYTF TGTGCCAGCAGCTTACAGCCAGGGACGGCTAACTATGGCTACACCTTC
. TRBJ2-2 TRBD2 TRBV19 CASKGLAGYTGELFF TGTGCCAGTAAGGGCCTAGCGGGGTACACCGGGGAGCTGTTTTTT
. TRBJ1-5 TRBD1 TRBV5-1 CASSLGTGGGQPQHF TGCGCCAGCAGCTTGGGCACAGGGGGAGGCCAGCCCCAGCATTTT
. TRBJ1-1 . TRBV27 CASSSGLEAFF TGTGCCAGCAGTTCCGGACTAGAAGCTTTCTTT
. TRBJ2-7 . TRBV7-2 CASSLGVGSYEQYF TGTGCCAGCAGCTTAGGCGTCGGGTCCTACGAGCAGTACTTC
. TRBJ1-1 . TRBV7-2 CASSNRAGLNTEAFF TGTGCCAGCAGCAACAGGGCGGGCCTGAACACTGAAGCTTTCTTT
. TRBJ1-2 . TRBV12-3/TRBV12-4 CASSLPGSEGYTF TGTGCCAGCAGTTTACCGGGCAGCGAAGGCTACACCTTC
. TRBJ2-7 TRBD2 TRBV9 CASSPRTSGYYEQYF TGTGCCAGCAGCCCCCGGACTAGCGGGTACTACGAGCAGTACTTC
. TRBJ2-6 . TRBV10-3 CAIEVGANVLTF TGTGCCATCGAAGTTGGGGCCAACGTCCTGACTTTC
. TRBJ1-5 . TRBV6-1 CASSERDTNQPQHF TGTGCCAGCAGTGAGAGGGACACCAATCAGCCCCAGCATTTT
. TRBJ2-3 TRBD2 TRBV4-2 CASSQTSGGATDTQYF TGTGCCAGCAGCCAGACTAGCGGGGGGGCCACAGATACGCAGTATTTT
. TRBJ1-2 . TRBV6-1 CASSDKANYGYTF TGTGCCAGCAGTGACAAGGCAAACTATGGCTACACCTTC
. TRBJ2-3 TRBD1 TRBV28 CASRIRQGTTDTQYF TGTGCCAGCAGAATACGACAGGGGACCACAGATACGCAGTATTTT
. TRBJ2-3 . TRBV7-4 CASSAPQDFSSTDTQYF TGTGCCAGCAGCGCCCCACAGGACTTCTCTAGCACAGATACGCAGTATTTT
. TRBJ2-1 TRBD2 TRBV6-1 CASSEWSGRDNEQFF TGTGCCAGCAGTGAATGGTCAGGGAGGGACAATGAGCAGTTCTTC
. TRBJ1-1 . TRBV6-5 CASSYEGNTEAFF TGTGCCAGCAGTTACGAGGGTAACACTGAAGCTTTCTTT
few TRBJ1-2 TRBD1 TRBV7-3 CASSPRTGGVFGYTF TGTGCCAGCAGCCCAAGAACAGGGGGCGTTTTTGGCTACACCTTC
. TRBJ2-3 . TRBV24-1 CATSDPPSDTQYF TGTGCCACCAGTGATCCCCCTTCGGATACGCAGTATTTT
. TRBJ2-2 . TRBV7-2 CASSLSGAGELFF TGTGCCAGCAGTCTGAGCGGTGCCGGGGAGCTGTTTTTT
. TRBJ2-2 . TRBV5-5 CASSLAGFGELFF TGTGCCAGCAGCTTGGCCGGGTTCGGGGAGCTGTTTTTT
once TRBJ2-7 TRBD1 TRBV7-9 CASSRERTGSHEQYF TGTGCCAGCAGCCGCGAAAGGACAGGGAGCCACGAGCAGTACTTC
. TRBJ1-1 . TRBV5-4 CASSLVPGGNTEAFF TGTGCCAGCAGCTTGGTGCCAGGCGGGAACACTGAAGCTTTCTTT
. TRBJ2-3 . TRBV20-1 CSATTDTQYF TGCAGTGCCACCACAGATACGCAGTATTTT
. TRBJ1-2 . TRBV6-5 CASTRGVNYGYTF TGTGCCAGCACCCGGGGGGTAAACTATGGCTACACCTTC
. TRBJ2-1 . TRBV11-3 CASSLQTHNEQFF TGTGCCAGCAGCTTACAGACACACAATGAGCAGTTCTTC
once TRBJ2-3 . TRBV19 CASSTHEVWDTQYF TGTGCCAGTAGTACCCACGAAGTATGGGATACGCAGTATTTT
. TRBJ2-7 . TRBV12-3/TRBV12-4 CASRVGGGYEQYF TGTGCCAGCAGGGTAGGGGGGGGCTACGAGCAGTACTTC
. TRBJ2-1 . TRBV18 CASSPSRGPEQFF TGTGCCAGCTCACCATCCAGGGGACCTGAGCAGTTCTTC
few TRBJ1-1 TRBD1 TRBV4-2 CASSQEITGDTEAFF TGTGCCAGCAGCCAAGAAATAACAGGGGACACTGAAGCTTTCTTT
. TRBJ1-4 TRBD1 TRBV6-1 CASSERRQGWGEKLFF TGTGCCAGCAGTGAACGAAGACAGGGTTGGGGTGAAAAACTGTTTTTT